This T cell receptor beta chain derives from a study of shared clonotypes between healthy human individuals. Study overall: In total, the donors were a couple of women and a few men aged 18 to 49. Points from the study as a whole: A reduction in generation probabilities was seen for non-shared clonotypes relative to those shared by all four donors.

Regarding this clone: Its antigen is undetermined.

TCRdb's table, derived via immunoSEQ multiplex PCR, lists solely in-frame clones and lacks some. The data hold approximately 350,000 clones, with around 96% observed a single time. V lost 2 bases to trimming and J lost 5 bases; unmatched junction nucleotides: 8. The CDR3 consists of 15 residues. Per germline, CDR1 GTSNPN and CDR2 SVGIG (reference sequence). J is TRBJ2-5 and V is TRBV30, with TRBD2 identical over 10 bases. Material: memory CD8+ T cells sorted from blood. Indicated subset: CD45RO+ cells pooled with CCR7-negative TemRA cells. The sequence was collected from a man aged 25-45 years in good health. CDR3 amino acids: CAWSQRIAGGETQYF. The CDR3 DNA reads as TGTGCCTGGAGTCAGAGGATAGCGGGAGGTGAGACCCAGTACTTC.